This T cell receptor (beta chain) was sequenced during a study of T-cell reconstitution after alpha-beta-depleted transplantation in children. Researchers prepared the TCRbeta library using unique molecular identifiers, the study reports. From the PCR reads, TCRdb called clonotypes with MiXCR, one entry per CDR3 protein. This table has about 120,000 distinct CDR3 sequences, 10% to 13% appearing once. This clonotype occurred many times. CDR1 and CDR2 from the germline V gene are MNHEY and SVGAGI. V gave up 2 bases and J gave up 0 bases, with 8 bases separating them. This CDR3 has 15 amino acids. This TCR derives from a human donor who donated a stem cell graft to a child with acute lymphoblastic leukemia. The source was PBMCs from the stem cell graft donor, collected from the stem cell graft. The gene calls are TRBV6-5 and TRBJ2-4, with D unresolved. The CDR3 DNA reads as TGTGCCAGCAGTTACCGGGTCGGAGCCAAAAACATTCAGTACTTC. This translates into CASSYRVGAKNIQYF.